This passage covers 8 T cell receptor beta chains from one sample sequenced in a study of cytomegalovirus exposure and HLA in healthy donors. The PCR was carried out with 60 Vbeta primers and 13 Jbeta primers. Libraries were prepared by immunoSEQ multiplex PCR; TCRdb keeps only in-frame clonotypes and omits some of them. The sample has 150,000 to 200,000 clones, approximately 73% seen once; the top ten hold 2% to 2.5%. The specimen sequenced was PBMCs. These receptors were obtained from a young woman in good health and CMV-seropositive.

The CDR3 here is CASSQEGRTDTQYF. DNA for the CDR3: TGTGCCAGCAGCCAAGAGGGGCGGACAGATACGCAGTATTTT. This chain connects TRBV4-2 to TRBJ2-3; D is possibly TRBD1 (5 bases). CDR1 and CDR2 (germline): LGHNA, YNFKEQ. The V and J ends lost 0 bases and 3 bases respectively, with 7 bases between them. CDR3 size: 14 residues.

This rearrangement joins TRBV7-2 to TRBJ2-7; TRBD2 aligns across 7 bases. Germline CDR1 reads SGHTA; CDR2 reads FQGNSA. V lost 3 bases to trimming and J lost 7 bases; unmatched junction nucleotides: 12. The CDR3 totals 15 residues. The CDR3 region is CASSLRERGGWEQYF. Here the CDR3 DNA reads TGTGCCAGCAGCTTGAGAGAGCGGGGTGGTTGGGAGCAGTACTTC.

The CDR3 is CASSDLGAAFQPQHF. The DNA of the CDR3 is TGTGCCAGCAGTGATTTAGGGGCGGCTTTTCAGCCCCAGCATTTT. The rearrangement links TRBV2 to TRBJ1-5; a weak D match, TRBD1 (5 bases). The CDR3 contains 15 residues. The germline V gene has CDR1 SNHLY and CDR2 FYNNEI. The germline V and J ends were trimmed by 3 bases and 6 bases, with 15 bases remaining between them. Supplemented by reference TRBV2 and TRBJ1-5, the full variable domain reads EPEVTQTPSHQVTQMGQEVILRCVPISNHLYFYWYRQILGQKVEFLVSFYNNEISEKSEIFDDQFSVERPDGSNFTLKIRSTKLEDSAMYFCASSDLGAAFQPQHFGDGTRLSIL.

The rearrangement uses TRBV7-9 and TRBJ1-1; 7 nucleotides agree with TRBD1. J was trimmed by 6 bases and V by 5 bases; bases with no gene match: 12. The CDR3 length is 15 residues. Germline CDR1 SEHNR, CDR2 FQNEAQ (reference sequence). CDR3 region: CASSNSGQPPAEAFF. Written as DNA, the CDR3 is TGTGCCAGCAGCAATTCGGGACAGCCCCCCGCTGAAGCTTTCTTT.

V and J are TRBV7-8 and TRBJ2-7; D is ambiguous. Per germline, CDR1 SGHVS and CDR2 FQNEAQ. V was clipped by 6 bases and J by 9 bases, with 15 bases between them. The CDR3 contains 12 residues. The CDR3 region has the DNA TGTGCCAGCAGTCCCAGTGGGCTTGTGCAGTACTTC. Its protein product is CASSPSGLVQYF.

This clone came up a few times. The rearrangement uses TRBV6-5 and TRBJ1-4; possibly TRBD1 for D (6 bases). The CDR3 covers 15 residues. Trimming took 5 bases from V and 5 from J, leaving 15 bases between them. Germline CDR1 reads MNHEY; CDR2 reads SVGAGI. The CDR3 DNA reads TGTGCCAGCAGTCCAGGGGATTGGGGCAATGAAAAACTGTTTTTT. This encodes CASSPGDWGNEKLFF.

This chain connects TRBV7-2 to TRBJ2-1; a possible D gene is TRBD1 (5 bases). CDR1 and CDR2 (germline): SGHTA, FQGNSA. The CDR3 is made up of 14 amino acids. V shed 5 bases and J shed 7 bases, with 15 bases lying between them. The CDR3 is CASSPQGARNEQFF. CDR3 in DNA: TGTGCCAGCAGCCCCCAAGGGGCTAGGAATGAGCAGTTCTTC.

The chain carries TRBV7-8 and TRBJ2-7, with 10 bases that match TRBD2. This CDR3 is 16 amino acids long. The trim removed 5 bases at V and 0 bases at J, leaving 7 bases unmatched. The V gene's germline CDR1 is SGHVS and CDR2 FQNEAQ. CDR3 nucleotide sequence: TGTGCCAGCAGCCTACGGACTAGCGGAAACTCCTACGAGCAGTACTTC. It translates to CASSLRTSGNSYEQYF.